One TCR beta chain is described in this entry. What antigen it recognizes has not been identified. The input lacks base qualities; no much larger clone sits a single base away. The TCR beta CDR3 regions were amplified from RNA transcripts. The TCR CDR3 was subjected to a first round of RT-PCR using the HTBI primer set and the Qiagen OneStep RT-PCR kit. Libraries were constructed in a second round of multiplex PCR, after which size selection and purification were carried out. Libraries were sequenced paired-end with 100 bp reads on an Illumina HiSeq2000. Regarding the original processing steps: SOAPnuke was used to process the raw data, throwing out any read that contained adapters or uncalled bases, had a mean Phred below 15, or lacked an exact constant-primer or identifier match. COPE v1.2.5 was used to merge the high-quality paired reads, and each unique nucleotide sequence was defined as a clonotype. MiTCR v1.1 was used to align clonotypes to the IMGT TRBV, TRBD and TRBJ reference segments. The analysis was restricted to V-J combinations with a frequency above 0.0001, which together covered about 99% of the repertoires. A TCS score was defined as the ratio between F50 (clonal expansion) and ExV (chaos), using BLOSUM62-based TCRdist between CDR3 peptides within each V-J. Welch's t-statistics and random forest reduced fewer than 550 V-J features to fewer than 15, which were used in a naive Bayes classifier (R e1071). TCRdb reran the public reads through fastp at Q25 and MiXCR, keeping productive beta chains. Identical CDR3 protein sequences are pooled into one entry, listed with their most common genes and DNA. TCRdb, rather than the study authors, made the V and J calls. In this sample the table shows roughly 300,000 distinct CDR3 sequences, around a sixth of which occur a single time. Clones ranked in the top ten supply around 54% of the sample.

These data originate in a study of T cells in Graves' hyperthyroidism and ophthalmopathy (dated 2019 in TCRdb). Study-level background: Peripheral blood was sampled at the time of initial diagnosis, prior to any treatment. An independent validation cohort of fewer than 20 hyperthyroidism patients and 17 patients who later progressed to ophthalmopathy tested prospective prediction of ophthalmopathy. The 90 or so discovery patients were randomly split 7:3 into training and test sets. Thyroid tissue and blood T-cell repertoires from about 6 Graves' hyperthyroidism patients were also compared in the study. To identify TCR V-J signatures that set the groups apart, the researchers used a discovery cohort of approximately 98 patients, made up of roughly 45 with Graves' ophthalmopathy and some 55 with stable Graves' hyperthyroidism. The paper reports TCR Vbeta CDR3 sequencing of approximately 140 peripheral blood samples: 40 or so ophthalmopathy, over 70 hyperthyroidism and around 17 progressor patients. After sampling, hyperthyroidism patients received methimazole starting at 30 mg daily, and ophthalmopathy patients received high-dose intravenous methylprednisolone.

Reading the germline V gene gives CDR1 MNHNS and CDR2 SASEGT. The CDR3 spans 14 residues, from the cysteine through the phenylalanine. Only the CDR3 portion is preserved as DNA: 42 bases, with reading frame beginning at the first base. Clipping removes 7 bases from V and 4 bases from J, with 7 as the unmatched junction base count. Stable Graves' hyperthyroidism was defined as the absence of progression to ophthalmopathy over 18 months of follow-up. Hyperthyroidism patients were newly diagnosed, with disease duration under 2 months, and aged 18 to 65 years. Exclusion was applied to patients with uncontrolled infections, other autoimmune diseases, pregnancy or lactation. Diagnoses were based on clinical symptoms, serum thyroxine and TRAb, thyroid ultrasound and orbital computed tomography. Ficoll-Paque density gradient centrifugation was used to isolate PBMCs from 8.5 to 10 ml of fresh peripheral blood. Total RNA was extracted using Trizol reagent, and RNA quality was assessed on an Agilent 2100 Bioanalyzer.

Beyond this particular receptor, the publication reports: Most expanded thyroid clonotypes (frequency above 0.001) were also detected in blood, suggesting blood repertoires may reflect thyroid immune responses. In validation, the model predicted progression to ophthalmopathy a median of roughly 6.2 months before onset, with roughly 68% sensitivity and 72.22% specificity. A 13 V-J signature model separated ophthalmopathy from stable hyperthyroidism, with around 91% sensitivity and just under 84% specificity in cross-validation and 80%/75% in testing. Sample size was not statistically predetermined, and investigators were not blinded to group allocation.

The sequencing input was blood. The chain employs TRBV6-1 and TRBJ1-2; 9 central nucleotides agree with TRBD1. This clonotype originated in a woman between 45 and 65 years old with Graves' hyperthyroidism. The nucleotide sequence is given as TGTGCCAGCAAACCGGGACAGGGTGTCTATGGCTACACCTTC. Translation gives CASKPGQGVYGYTF.